The 19 T cell receptor beta chains in this list originate from one sample, sequenced in a study of cytomegalovirus exposure and HLA in healthy donors. PCR employed 60 Vbeta and 13 Jbeta primers. The repertoire was sequenced with immunoSEQ multiplex PCR; TCRdb's copy has only in-frame clones and lacks some. The table for this sample gives under 200,000 clones. Sequenced: PBMCs. The receptors were gathered from a man aged 25-45 years in good health and CMV-seronegative.

This chain connects TRBV7-9 to TRBJ2-5, with 8 positions matching TRBD1. Germline trimming cut 5 bases from V and 5 bases from J; bases unmatched to any gene: 10. This CDR3 has 15 residues. Germline V gene data show CDR1 as SEHNR and CDR2 as FQNEAQ (reference sequence). CDR3 sequence (DNA): TGTGCCAGCAGCGCTGTGGCAGGGGGCTTGGAGACCCAGTACTTC. As protein: CASSAVAGGLETQYF.

The chain joins TRBV9 to TRBJ2-1; D is ambiguous. Looked up from germline, CDR1 is SGDLS and CDR2 is YYNGEE. V was pared by 4 bases and J by 8 bases, with 13 bases between. The CDR3 runs to 13 residues. The CDR3 protein is CASSLPREDEQFF. CDR3 coding DNA: TGTGCCAGCAGCTTACCCCGTGAGGATGAGCAGTTCTTC.

This chain uses TRBV6-5 with TRBJ1-1; D ambiguous. Germline values: CDR1 MNHEY, CDR2 SVGAGI. V lost 5 bases, J lost 2 bases, and 12 bases lay in between. The CDR3 is made up of 14 amino acids. CDR3 sequence (DNA): TGTGCCAGCAGTACAGCCTTCGAAAACACTGAAGCTTTCTTT. It encodes CASSTAFENTEAFF.

This chain joins TRBV29-1 and TRBJ1-4; TRBD1 is a possible D gene (6 bases). V was trimmed by 1 base and J by 8 bases, leaving 14 bases between them. Germline V gene data show CDR1 as SQVTM and CDR2 as ANQGSEA. The CDR3 is 14 residues long. CDR3 residues: CSVEVGSDREKLFF. Written as DNA, the CDR3 is TGCAGCGTTGAAGTCGGGTCCGACAGGGAAAAACTGTTTTTT.

The rearrangement links TRBV7-9 to TRBJ1-4, with TRBD1 identical over 8 bases. The J segment lost 8 bases and the V segment lost 1 base, leaving 12 bases of the junction unmatched. From germline, CDR1 is SEHNR and CDR2 FQNEAQ (reference sequence). The CDR3 runs 17 residues. CDR3 in DNA: TGTGCCAGCAGCTTAGGCCAGGGGGCCCTCTCTTCGGAAAAACTGTTTTTT. Protein product: CASSLGQGALSSEKLFF. The full variable domain, completed using reference TRBV7-9 and TRBJ1-4, is DTGVSQNPRHKITKRGQNVTFRCDPISEHNRLYWYRQTLGQGPEFLTYFQNEAQLEKSRLLSDRFSAERPKGSFSTLEIQRTEQGDSAMYLCASSLGQGALSSEKLFFGSGTQLSVL.

The chain has TRBV4-3 and TRBJ1-4; 7 nucleotides align to TRBD1. The CDR3 has 16 amino acids. Germline trimming cut 1 base from V and 5 bases from J; bases unmatched to any gene: 7. Germline loops: CDR1 LGHNA, CDR2 YSLEER. CDR3 sequence (DNA): TGCGCCAGCAGCCAAGGCCGGACGACAGGGAATGAAAAACTGTTTTTT. It specifies CASSQGRTTGNEKLFF.

The J gene is TRBJ2-6, the V gene TRBV6-5; 7 bases line up with TRBD1. The CDR3 length is 15 residues. CDR1 is MNHEY and CDR2 is SVGAGI in the germline V gene. The V segment lost 6 bases and the J segment 2 bases; nucleotides outside the gene matches: 4. For the CDR3, the DNA is TGTGCCAGCAGGTTCGACAGGGCTGGGGCCAACGTCCTGACTTTC. Protein sequence: CASRFDRAGANVLTF.

V usage is TRBV7-6 and J usage is TRBJ1-3, with 11 positions matching TRBD1. V gave up 3 bases and J gave up 2 bases; unmatched junction bases: 3. CDR1 and CDR2 from the germline V gene are SGHVS and FNYEAQ. CDR3 size: 16 residues. CDR3 bases: TGTGCCAGCAGCTTTGGACAGGGGGCTGCTGGAAACACCATATATTTT. Amino acid sequence: CASSFGQGAAGNTIYF.

The chain is built from TRBV6-5 and TRBJ1-1; TRBD1 matches 8 bases. This CDR3 comprises 15 residues. The V segment lost 2 bases and the J segment 5 bases; nucleotides outside the gene matches: 7. Per germline, CDR1 MNHEY and CDR2 SVGAGI. The CDR3 reads CASSYLRGRWTEAFF. The CDR3 nucleotides read TGTGCCAGCAGTTACCTCAGGGGGCGCTGGACTGAAGCTTTCTTT.

The gene calls are TRBV7-2 and TRBJ2-5, with a weak D call TRBD1 (6 bases). Germline V lookup: CDR1 SGHTA, CDR2 FQGNSA. The CDR3 contains 12 residues. V lost 5 bases to trimming and J lost 4 bases, with 8 bases between them. CDR3 sequence: CASSRGGETQYF. CDR3 coding DNA: TGTGCCAGCAGCCGAGGGGGAGAGACCCAGTACTTC.

The V call is TRBV28, the J call TRBJ1-5, with 8 bases matching TRBD1. The junction had 6 bases not matched to a gene; V was cut back by 4 bases and J by 4 bases. The CDR3 has 15 amino acids. Germline CDR1 and CDR2: MDHEN and SYDVKM. The CDR3 DNA reads TGTGCCAGCAGTTGGGGACAGGCTATTAATCAGCCCCAGCATTTT. Translated: CASSWGQAINQPQHF. Combining the CDR3 with reference TRBV28 and TRBJ1-5 gives the whole variable domain DVKVTQSSRYLVKRTGEKVFLECVQDMDHENMFWYRQDPGLGLRLIYFSYDVKMKEKGDIPEGYSVSREKKERFSLILESASTNQTSMYLCASSWGQAINQPQHFGDGTRLSIL.

The chain employs TRBV30 and TRBJ2-1; no clear D gene. Germline lookup yields CDR1 GTSNPN and CDR2 SVGIG (reference sequence). V was shortened by 0 bases and J by 6 bases, with 9 bases between the two germline ends. The CDR3 runs 13 residues. In DNA form, the CDR3 reads TGTGCCTGGAGTGTTCCCCTACCCAATGAGCAGTTCTTC. Residues: CAWSVPLPNEQFF.

V and J are TRBV19 and TRBJ2-6; D is perhaps TRBD2 (5 bases). In germline, CDR1 is LNHDA, CDR2 SQIVND (reference sequence). Between the trimmed V and J ends, which lost 6 bases and 2 bases, there was a span of 14 bases. This CDR3 has 16 amino acids. The CDR3 sequence is CASRAGGPPGANVLTF. The DNA for the CDR3 is TGTGCCAGTAGGGCCGGAGGCCCCCCTGGGGCCAACGTCCTGACTTTC.

CDR3 sequence reads: CASSLQGPNSPLHF. The CDR3 coding sequence is TGTGCCAGCAGCCTACAGGGACCGAATTCACCCCTCCACTTT. The genes are TRBV2 and TRBJ1-6; perhaps TRBD1 as D (6 bases). Germline CDR1 is SNHLY and CDR2 is FYNNEI. The V and J ends lost 6 bases and 7 bases respectively, with 13 bases between them. This CDR3 has 14 residues.

This chain connects TRBV18 to TRBJ2-3; D may be TRBD2 (7 bases). CDR1 KGHSH and CDR2 LQKENI come from the germline V gene. V was cut by 6 bases and J by 2 bases, with 15 bases left in between. This CDR3 contains 15 residues. The CDR3 DNA follows: TGTGCCAGCTCCTGGGATGGGGGGGCCACAGATACGCAGTATTTT. Protein product: CASSWDGGATDTQYF.

J is TRBJ2-3 and V is TRBV28; D unresolved. The germline gives CDR1 MDHEN, CDR2 SYDVKM. Trimming left V 4 bases short and J 2 bases short, with 19 bases between. The CDR3 spans 17 residues. CDR3 sequence: CASSSPPSALLTDTQYF. The CDR3 region has the DNA TGTGCCAGCAGTTCCCCTCCTAGTGCCCTGCTCACAGATACGCAGTATTTT.

J is TRBJ2-3 and V is TRBV19, with 13 nucleotides matching TRBD2. Germline CDR1 LNHDA, CDR2 SQIVND (reference sequence). This CDR3 is 16 amino acids long. J lost 1 base, V lost 7 bases, and 5 bases had no gene match. CDR3 DNA: TGTGCCAGTACCACTAGCGGGAGGGCCGGCACAGATACGCAGTATTTT. It yields the protein CASTTSGRAGTDTQYF.

The rearrangement links TRBV5-4 to TRBJ2-3; D might be TRBD2 (5 bases). The length of the CDR3 is 15 residues. The germline V gene has CDR1 SGHNT and CDR2 YYREEE (reference sequence). V lost 4 bases and J 1 base, leaving 13 bases between the germline ends. CDR3 nucleotide sequence: TGTGCCAGCAGCAGGGCGGACTTCCGCACAGATACGCAGTATTTT. Encoded protein: CASSRADFRTDTQYF.

V usage is TRBV18 and J usage is TRBJ2-1; TRBD2 matches 8 bases. The CDR3 runs 17 residues. Germline V CDR1 and CDR2: KGHSH, LQKENI. V trimming: 0 bases; J trimming: 9 bases; junction bases outside the gene matches: 13. CDR3 protein: CASSPPGTGGPLPEQFF. Here the CDR3 DNA reads TGTGCCAGCTCACCACCGGGCACGGGAGGGCCCCTCCCTGAGCAGTTCTTC.